A single sample is the source of the 21 T cell receptor beta chains below, sequenced in a study of blood T cell repertoires in COVID-19. Produced via immunoSEQ multiplex PCR; TCRdb's table is partial and in-frame only. Of roughly 700,000 clones listed, around 89% are singletons. Sequencing input: peripheral blood. These receptors were collected from a young woman with acute or convalescent COVID-19.

This clone is a singleton in its sample. The V call is TRBV5-6, the J call TRBJ1-1; D may be TRBD1 (6 bases). V was shortened by 1 base and J by 0 bases, with 7 bases between the two germline ends. This CDR3 has 14 residues. Germline lookup yields CDR1 SGHDT and CDR2 YYEEEE. In nucleotides, the CDR3 is TGTGCCAGCAGCTTGACAGGGATGAACACTGAAGCTTTCTTT. It encodes CASSLTGMNTEAFF. Filled out from reference TRBV5-6 and TRBJ1-1, the complete variable domain reads DAGVTQSPTHLIKTRGQQVTLRCSPKSGHDTVSWYQQALGQGPQFIFQYYEEEERQRGNFPDRFSGHQFPNYSSELNVNALLLGDSALYLCASSLTGMNTEAFFGQGTRLTVV.

The V call is TRBV5-1, the J call TRBJ2-7; D call uncertain. Germline V lookup: CDR1 SGHRS, CDR2 YFSETQ. V was pared by 2 bases and J by 2 bases, with 8 bases between. This CDR3 contains 13 residues. For the CDR3, the DNA is TGCGCCAGCAGCTTCGCCGCGACCTACGAGCAGTACTTC. This gives the protein CASSFAATYEQYF.

The J gene is TRBJ1-2, the V gene TRBV7-9, with unresolved D. This CDR3 has 13 residues. Germline CDR1 reads SEHNR; CDR2 reads FQNEAQ (reference sequence). V lost 2 bases to trimming and J lost 3 bases, with 7 bases between them. The CDR3 loop reads CASSLRGDYGYTF. CDR3 nucleotides: TGTGCCAGCAGCTTACGGGGTGACTATGGCTACACCTTC. The whole variable domain, filled in from reference TRBV7-9 and TRBJ1-2, reads DTGVSQNPRHKITKRGQNVTFRCDPISEHNRLYWYRQTLGQGPEFLTYFQNEAQLEKSRLLSDRFSAERPKGSFSTLEIQRTEQGDSAMYLCASSLRGDYGYTFGSGTRLTVV.

This clone has only one observation. The chain uses TRBV5-6 and TRBJ1-6; weak D call: TRBD1 (6 bases). The CDR3 has 18 amino acids. Trimming took off 4 bases at V and 7 bases at J, with 24 bases between the two ends. Germline assignment: CDR1 SGHDT and CDR2 YYEEEE. The CDR3: CASSLSRNRVSRNSPLHF. The CDR3 DNA reads TGTGCCAGCAGCCTATCTAGAAACAGGGTCTCGCGGAATTCACCCCTCCACTTT.

The chain couples TRBV6-5 to TRBJ2-3; possible D gene TRBD2, 5 bases. Germline V gene data show CDR1 as MNHEY and CDR2 as SVGAGI. Trimming left V 2 bases short and J 6 bases short, with 12 bases between. The CDR3 sequence is 14 residues long. The CDR3 nucleotides are TGTGCCAGCAGTTACGGCGGAGGACCCGATACGCAGTATTTT. Protein: CASSYGGGPDTQYF.

V gene TRBV18 combines with J gene TRBJ2-3, with 9 bases identical to TRBD2. The CDR3 is 15 residues long. The germline CDR1 and CDR2 sequences are KGHSH and LQKENI. The V and J ends lost 2 bases and 2 bases, in that order; junction bases with no gene match: 2. In DNA form, the CDR3 reads TGTGCCAGCTCACCAGCGGGGGGGCCCACAGATACGCAGTATTTT. Protein: CASSPAGGPTDTQYF.

The chain has TRBV24-1 and TRBJ2-5; 9 bases match TRBD1. There are 16 residues in the CDR3. CDR1 is KGHDR, CDR2 SFDVKD, per germline. The V segment lost 2 bases and the J segment 5 bases; nucleotides outside the gene matches: 8. The chain's CDR3 is CATSDSRTGEAETQYF. DNA of the CDR3: TGTGCCACCAGTGATTCAAGGACAGGGGAGGCGGAGACCCAGTACTTC.

This clone was counted only a few times. This chain uses TRBV24-1 with TRBJ2-7; 8 bases are shared with TRBD1. Germline CDR1 KGHDR, CDR2 SFDVKD. Unmatched junction bases numbered 1, after V lost 2 bases and J lost 5 bases. The CDR3 is 13 residues long. CDR3 protein: CATSDSQGDEQYF. CDR3 DNA: TGTGCCACCAGTGATTCACAGGGGGACGAGCAGTACTTC.

The chain couples TRBV6-2 or TRBV6-3 to TRBJ1-5, with 8 nucleotides matching TRBD1. Losses at the gene ends were 6 bases for V and 4 bases for J; bases not matched to a gene: 11. The CDR3 is made up of 16 amino acids. Germline-derived CDR1 and CDR2 are MNHEY and SVGEGT. The CDR3 nucleotides read TGTGCCAGCAGCCAACCGACAGGGGCACCAAATCAGCCCCAGCATTTT. This sequence encodes CASSQPTGAPNQPQHF.

This clone turned up a few times. The CDR3 spells CASSLGTGYGYTF. CDR3 DNA sequence: TGTGCCAGTAGCCTCGGGACAGGCTATGGCTACACCTTC. V gene TRBV19 combines with J gene TRBJ1-2, with 8 bases fitting TRBD1. V gave up 6 bases and J gave up 4 bases; unmatched junction bases: 4. CDR3 length equals 13 residues. From germline, CDR1 is LNHDA and CDR2 SQIVND (reference sequence).

The V and J genes are TRBV18 and TRBJ2-7, with D maybe TRBD1 (7 bases). Trimming pared 4 bases from V and 5 bases from J, leaving 12 bases between. In germline, CDR1 is KGHSH, CDR2 LQKENI. The CDR3 covers 13 residues. This CDR3 is CASSQGQRDEQYF. As DNA, the CDR3 is TGTGCCAGCTCACAGGGACAGCGGGACGAGCAGTACTTC.

V usage is TRBV24-1 and J usage is TRBJ1-2; 7 bases match TRBD1. The V gene's germline CDR1 is KGHDR and CDR2 SFDVKD. The length of the CDR3 is 16 residues. Trimming cost V 3 bases and J 8 bases; bases outside gene matches: 14. This CDR3 is CATSDREYRGYGGYTF. The CDR3 DNA sequence: TGTGCCACCAGTGATAGGGAGTACAGGGGTTATGGAGGCTACACCTTC.

The chain carries TRBV29-1 and TRBJ1-1; unclear D gene. The germline gives CDR1 SQVTM, CDR2 ANQGSEA. The CDR3 is 12 amino acids. The V end was cut by 2 bases, the J end by 2 bases, with 6 bases between. DNA for the CDR3: TGCAGCGTTGAACAGTTCAACACTGAAGCTTTCTTT. The encoded protein is CSVEQFNTEAFF. Together with reference TRBV29-1 and TRBJ1-1, the CDR3 gives the full variable domain: SAVISQKPSRDICQRGTSLTIQCQVDSQVTMMFWYRQQPGQSLTLIATANQGSEATYESGFVIDKFPISRPNLTFSTLTVSNMSPEDSSIYLCSVEQFNTEAFFGQGTRLTVV.

The chain couples TRBV9 to TRBJ2-6; 10 bases line up with TRBD1. Germline V CDR1 and CDR2: SGDLS, YYNGEE. Germline trimming cut 3 bases from V and 1 base from J; bases unmatched to any gene: 4. The CDR3 contains 17 residues. The CDR3 region has the DNA TGTGCCAGCAGCGGCCGACAGGGGGCATCTGGGGCCAACGTCCTGACTTTC. Translating gives CASSGRQGASGANVLTF. The full variable domain, its missing parts supplied by reference TRBV9 and TRBJ2-6, is DSGVTQTPKHLITATGQRVTLRCSPRSGDLSVYWYQQSLDQGLQFLIQYYNGEERAKGNILERFSAQQFPDLHSELNLSSLELGDSALYFCASSGRQGASGANVLTFGAGSRLTVL.

This clone was seen a handful of times. This sequence joins TRBV6-5 and TRBJ1-2, with 7 bases aligning to TRBD1. The CDR3 loop spans 13 amino acids. V was clipped by 6 bases and J by 8 bases; unmatched bases: 9. Germline loops: CDR1 MNHEY, CDR2 SVGAGI. In DNA form, the CDR3 reads TGTGCCAGCAGCCGACAGGGAAAGACGGGCTACACCTTC. Its translation: CASSRQGKTGYTF.

This chain joins TRBV15 and TRBJ1-6; 8 bases agree with TRBD1. V shed 0 bases and J 8 bases; nucleotides not matched to a gene: 6. This CDR3 has 16 amino acids. Germline V gives CDR1 LNHNV, CDR2 YYDKDF (reference sequence). The CDR3 spells CATSRDPGTGYSPLHF. In DNA form, the CDR3 reads TGTGCCACCAGCAGAGATCCAGGGACAGGATATTCACCCCTCCACTTT. Full variable domain (remainder filled in from reference TRBV15 and TRBJ1-6): DAMVIQNPRYQVTQFGKPVTLSCSQTLNHNVMYWYQQKSSQAPKLLFHYYDKDFNNEADTPDNFQSRRPNTSFCFLDIRSPGLGDTAMYLCATSRDPGTGYSPLHFGNGTRLTVT.

This chain uses TRBV11-2 with TRBJ1-2, with TRBD1 matching 7 bases. CDR1 and CDR2 from the germline V gene are SGHAT and FQNNGV. The CDR3 has 15 residues. With V trimmed by 3 bases and J by 3 bases, 7 bases remained unmatched. The CDR3: CASSLTGKVDYGYTF. CDR3 bases: TGTGCCAGCAGCTTGACAGGGAAGGTGGACTATGGCTACACCTTC.

V usage is TRBV18 and J usage is TRBJ2-3, with D perhaps matching TRBD1 (5 bases). V lost 3 bases and J 5 bases, leaving 12 bases between the germline ends. The CDR3 covers 14 residues. The germline CDR1 and CDR2 sequences are KGHSH and LQKENI. The CDR3 nucleotides read TGTGCCAGCTCACCGGGCCATAGGGGAGATACGCAGTATTTT. As protein: CASSPGHRGDTQYF.

Concerning this clone itself: Other nucleotide sequences from this sample produce the same CDR3. The rearrangement links TRBV7-8 to TRBJ1-1, with D unclear. The germline V and J ends were trimmed by 3 bases and 0 bases, with 5 bases remaining between them. Per germline, CDR1 SGHVS and CDR2 FQNEAQ. The CDR3 consists of 13 residues. The CDR3 here is CASSFAVNTEAFF. Here the CDR3 DNA reads TGTGCCAGCAGCTTTGCGGTGAACACTGAAGCTTTCTTT.

This chain's CDR3 is CASSETGVYEKLFF. CDR3 in DNA: TGTGCCAGCAGTGAGACAGGGGTTTATGAAAAACTGTTTTTT. V gene TRBV6-1 combines with J gene TRBJ1-4; 8 bases map to TRBD1. After removal of 3 bases from V and 6 bases from J, the junction contained 3 bases not matched to a gene. The CDR3 spans 14 residues. From germline, CDR1 is MNHNS and CDR2 SASEGT.

The chain employs TRBV7-2 and TRBJ1-2; D is undetermined. Germline V gene lookup returns CDR1 SGHTA and CDR2 FQGNSA. Trimming removed 0 bases at V and 7 bases at J, with 12 bases between. The CDR3 extends over 14 amino acids. CDR3 nucleotide sequence: TGTGCCAGCAGCTTAGCACAGCCACGGGGTGGCTACACCTTC. As protein: CASSLAQPRGGYTF.